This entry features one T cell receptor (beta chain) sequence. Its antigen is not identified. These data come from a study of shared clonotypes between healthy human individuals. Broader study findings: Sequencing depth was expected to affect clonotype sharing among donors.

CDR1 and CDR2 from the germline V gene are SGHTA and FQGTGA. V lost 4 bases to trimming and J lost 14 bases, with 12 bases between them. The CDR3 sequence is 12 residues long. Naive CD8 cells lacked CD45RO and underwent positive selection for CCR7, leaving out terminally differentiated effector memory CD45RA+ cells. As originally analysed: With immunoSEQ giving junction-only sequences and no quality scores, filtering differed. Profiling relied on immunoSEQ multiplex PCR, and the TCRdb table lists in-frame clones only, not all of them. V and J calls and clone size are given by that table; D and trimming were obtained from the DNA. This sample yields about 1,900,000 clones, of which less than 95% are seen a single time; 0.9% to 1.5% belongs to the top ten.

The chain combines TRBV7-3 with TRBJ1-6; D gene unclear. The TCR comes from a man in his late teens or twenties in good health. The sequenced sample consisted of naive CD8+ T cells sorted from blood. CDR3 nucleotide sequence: TGTGCCAGCAGCTCGGTCCCTGGGGCCCTCCACTTT. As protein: CASSSVPGALHF. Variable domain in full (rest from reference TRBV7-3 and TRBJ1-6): GAGVSQTPSNKVTEKGKYVELRCDPISGHTALYWYRQSLGQGPEFLIYFQGTGAADDSGLPNDRFFAVRPEGSVSTLKIQRTERGDSAVYLCASSSVPGALHFGNGTRLTVT.